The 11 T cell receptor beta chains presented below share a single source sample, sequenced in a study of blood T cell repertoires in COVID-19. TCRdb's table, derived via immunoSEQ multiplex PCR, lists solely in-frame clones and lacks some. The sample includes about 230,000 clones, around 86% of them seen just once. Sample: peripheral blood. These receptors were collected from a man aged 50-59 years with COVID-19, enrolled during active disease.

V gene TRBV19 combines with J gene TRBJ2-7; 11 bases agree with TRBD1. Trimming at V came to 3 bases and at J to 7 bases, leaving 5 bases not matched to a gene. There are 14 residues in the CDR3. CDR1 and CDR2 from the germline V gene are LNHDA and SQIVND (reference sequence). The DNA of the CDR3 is TGTGCCAGTAGTATTGGACAGGGGGCCTGGGAGCAGTACTTC. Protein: CASSIGQGAWEQYF.

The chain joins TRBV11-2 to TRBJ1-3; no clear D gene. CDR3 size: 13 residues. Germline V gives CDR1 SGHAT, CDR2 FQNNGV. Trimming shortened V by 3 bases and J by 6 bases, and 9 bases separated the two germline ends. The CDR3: CASSFTTENTIYF. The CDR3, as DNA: TGTGCCAGCAGCTTTACCACTGAAAACACCATATATTTT.

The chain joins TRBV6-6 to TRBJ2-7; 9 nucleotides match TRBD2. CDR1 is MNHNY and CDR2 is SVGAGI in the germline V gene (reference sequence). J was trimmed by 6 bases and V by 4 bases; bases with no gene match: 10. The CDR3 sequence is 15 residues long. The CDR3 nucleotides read TGTGCCAGCAGTTTTGGAGCAGCGGGGGGACTCGAGCAGTACTTC. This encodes CASSFGAAGGLEQYF.

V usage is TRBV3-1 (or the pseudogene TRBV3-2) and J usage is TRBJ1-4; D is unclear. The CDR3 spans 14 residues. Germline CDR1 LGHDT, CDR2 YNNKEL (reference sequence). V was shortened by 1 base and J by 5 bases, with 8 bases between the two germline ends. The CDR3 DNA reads TGTGCCAGCAGCCAAGCTTCAGGAAATGAAAAACTGTTTTTT. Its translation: CASSQASGNEKLFF.

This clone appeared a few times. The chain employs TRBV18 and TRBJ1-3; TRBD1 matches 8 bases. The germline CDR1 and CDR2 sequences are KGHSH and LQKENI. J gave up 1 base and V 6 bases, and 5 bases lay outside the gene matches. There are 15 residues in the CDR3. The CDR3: CASSGQGVSGNTIYF. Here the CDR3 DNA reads TGTGCCAGCTCCGGACAGGGAGTTTCTGGAAACACCATATATTTT. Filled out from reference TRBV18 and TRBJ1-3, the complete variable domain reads NAGVMQNPRHLVRRRGQEARLRCSPMKGHSHVYWYRQLPEEGLKFMVYLQKENIIDESGMPKERFSAEFPKEGPSILRIQQVVRGDSAAYFCASSGQGVSGNTIYFGEGSWLTVV.

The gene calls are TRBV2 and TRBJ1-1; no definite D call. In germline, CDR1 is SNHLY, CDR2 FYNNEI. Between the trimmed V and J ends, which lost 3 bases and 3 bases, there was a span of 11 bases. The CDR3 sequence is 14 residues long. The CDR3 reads CASSDLGSDTEAFF. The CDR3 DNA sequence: TGTGCCAGCAGTGATCTGGGCAGTGACACTGAAGCTTTCTTT.

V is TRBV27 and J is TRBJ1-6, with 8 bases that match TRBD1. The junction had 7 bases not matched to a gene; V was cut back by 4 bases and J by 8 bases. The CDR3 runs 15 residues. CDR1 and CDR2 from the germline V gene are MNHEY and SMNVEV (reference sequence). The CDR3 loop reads CASSSSGTGYSPLHF. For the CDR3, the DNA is TGTGCCAGCAGTTCCTCCGGGACAGGTTATTCACCCCTCCACTTT.

The CDR3 spells CASSPSAGGRWTGELFF. The DNA for the CDR3 is TGTGCCAGCAGCCCCTCAGCGGGGGGGCGTTGGACCGGGGAGCTGTTTTTT. The chain employs TRBV7-3 and TRBJ2-2; TRBD2 aligns across 10 bases. The junction had 11 bases not matched to a gene; V was cut back by 5 bases and J by 5 bases. Germline V lookup: CDR1 SGHTA, CDR2 FQGTGA. The CDR3 has 17 residues. The variable domain in full, with the rest retrieved from reference TRBV7-3 and TRBJ2-2, is GAGVSQTPSNKVTEKGKYVELRCDPISGHTALYWYRQSLGQGPEFLIYFQGTGAADDSGLPNDRFFAVRPEGSVSTLKIQRTERGDSAVYLCASSPSAGGRWTGELFFGEGSRLTVL.

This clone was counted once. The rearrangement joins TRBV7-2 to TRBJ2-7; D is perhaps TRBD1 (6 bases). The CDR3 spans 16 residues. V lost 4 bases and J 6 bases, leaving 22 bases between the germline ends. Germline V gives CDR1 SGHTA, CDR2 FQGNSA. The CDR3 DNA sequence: TGTGCCAGCAGCTCACGTCGGGGCAGGGGATTAATCGAGCAGTACTTC. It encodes CASSSRRGRGLIEQYF.

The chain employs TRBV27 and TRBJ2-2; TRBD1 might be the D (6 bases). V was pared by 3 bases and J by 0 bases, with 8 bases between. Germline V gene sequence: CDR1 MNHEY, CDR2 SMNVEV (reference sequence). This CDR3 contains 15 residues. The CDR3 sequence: CASSLGHTNTGELFF. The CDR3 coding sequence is TGTGCCAGCAGTTTGGGACACACGAACACCGGGGAGCTGTTTTTT.

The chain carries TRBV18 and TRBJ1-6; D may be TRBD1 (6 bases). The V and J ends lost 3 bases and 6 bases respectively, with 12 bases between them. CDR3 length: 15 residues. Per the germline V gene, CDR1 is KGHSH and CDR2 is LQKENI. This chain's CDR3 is CASSPSGQSNSPLHF. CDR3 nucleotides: TGTGCCAGCTCACCGTCAGGACAGAGTAATTCACCCCTCCACTTT. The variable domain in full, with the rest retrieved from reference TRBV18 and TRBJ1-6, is NAGVMQNPRHLVRRRGQEARLRCSPMKGHSHVYWYRQLPEEGLKFMVYLQKENIIDESGMPKERFSAEFPKEGPSILRIQQVVRGDSAAYFCASSPSGQSNSPLHFGNGTRLTVT.